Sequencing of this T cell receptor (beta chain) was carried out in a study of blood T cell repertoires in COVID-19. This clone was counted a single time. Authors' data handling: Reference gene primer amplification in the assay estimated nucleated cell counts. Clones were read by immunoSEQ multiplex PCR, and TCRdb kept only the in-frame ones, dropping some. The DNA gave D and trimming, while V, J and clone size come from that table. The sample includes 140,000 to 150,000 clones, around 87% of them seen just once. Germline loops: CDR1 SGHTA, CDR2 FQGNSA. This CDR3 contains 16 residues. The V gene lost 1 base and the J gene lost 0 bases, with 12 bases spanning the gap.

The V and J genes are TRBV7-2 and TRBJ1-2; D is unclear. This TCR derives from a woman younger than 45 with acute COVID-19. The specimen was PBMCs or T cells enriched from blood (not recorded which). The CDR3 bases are TGTGCCAGCAGCTTAGAGGGCGGACTAGCTAACTATGGCTACACCTTC. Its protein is CASSLEGGLANYGYTF. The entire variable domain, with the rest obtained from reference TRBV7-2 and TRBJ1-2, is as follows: GAGVSQSPSNKVTEKGKDVELRCDPISGHTALYWYRQSLGQGLEFLIYFQGNSAPDKSGLPSDRFSAERTGGSVSTLTIQRTQQEDSAVYLCASSLEGGLANYGYTFGSGTRLTVV.